These 20 T cell receptor beta chains were all obtained from the same sample, sequenced in a study of T-cell memory formation after mild COVID-19. TCRdb passed the 5' RACE reads through MiXCR, listing each CDR3 protein once. Of approximately 300,000 distinct CDR3 sequences in the sample, 7.5% to 9.5% were seen once. The sequenced material came from PBMCs or a T cell subset sorted from them (not recorded which). The origin of the receptors is a man aged 18 to 30 who had mild COVID-19 (a few samples of this study predate the infection). Cell type and time point are not known.

This clonotype was observed a handful of times. The CDR3 region has the DNA TGTGCCAGCAGCCCGAGCAGGGGGACCCAGTACTTC. Its translation: CASSPSRGTQYF. The J gene is TRBJ2-5, the V gene TRBV11-2, with D possibly being TRBD1 (6 bases). The germline V and J ends were trimmed by 5 bases and 7 bases, with 11 bases remaining between them. The CDR3 is 12 amino acids. Germline values: CDR1 SGHAT, CDR2 FQNNGV.

This clonotype was detected a few times. The CDR3 nucleotides read TGTGCCAGCAGTTACAGGACAGAGGAATCCTACGAGCAGTACGTC. The encoded protein is CASSYRTEESYEQYV. This chain uses TRBV6-2 or TRBV6-3 with TRBJ2-7; D is possibly TRBD1 (6 bases). V gave up 2 bases and J gave up 1 base, with 12 bases separating them. Germline lookup yields CDR1 MNHEY and CDR2 SVGEGT. The CDR3 extends over 15 amino acids.

This chain links TRBV5-1 with TRBJ2-1; maybe TRBD2 (6 bases). V dropped 4 bases and J dropped 10 bases, with 24 bases sitting between them. The germline V gene encodes CDR1 SGHRS and CDR2 YFSETQ. CDR3 length: 16 amino acids. CDR3 coding DNA: TGCGCCAGCAGCACCCCCCGGGACTCAGGGCGTCGCGAGCAGTTCTTC. As protein: CASSTPRDSGRREQFF.

This clonotype was detected many times. J is TRBJ2-2 and V is TRBV5-6; TRBD1 aligns across 8 bases. Per the germline V gene, CDR1 is SGHDT and CDR2 is YYEEEE. The ends lost 3 bases at V and 6 bases at J; junction bases unmatched: 7. The CDR3 is 15 residues long. DNA for the CDR3: TGTGCCAGCAGCTCAGGGGGCCGGAAGGCCGGGGAGCTGTTTTTT. Amino acids: CASSSGGRKAGELFF.

This clonotype was observed many times. The genes are TRBV5-1 and TRBJ1-6, with no clear D. The CDR3 contains 15 residues. Per the germline V gene, CDR1 is SGHRS and CDR2 is YFSETQ. V was shortened by 0 bases and J by 7 bases, with 11 bases between the two germline ends. This CDR3 reads CASSLAVTGNSPLHF. The CDR3 DNA is TGCGCCAGCAGCTTGGCGGTGACGGGAAATTCACCCCTCCACTTT. The variable domain in full, with the rest retrieved from reference TRBV5-1 and TRBJ1-6, is KAGVTQTPRYLIKTRGQQVTLSCSPISGHRSVSWYQQTPGQGLQFLFEYFSETQRNKGNFPGRFSGRQFSNSRSEMNVSTLELGDSALYLCASSLAVTGNSPLHFGNGTRLTVT.

This clonotype was counted only a few times. The gene calls are TRBV12-3 or TRBV12-4 and TRBJ2-2; D is unclear. The CDR3 contains 13 residues. V was clipped by 6 bases and J by 6 bases, with 11 bases between them. The CDR3 DNA reads TGTGCCAGCAGCCCCAGCGTCCCCGGGGAGCTGTTTTTT. It yields the protein CASSPSVPGELFF.

This clonotype was detected ten times or more. The V gene is TRBV4-1, the J gene TRBJ2-1; 7 bases align to TRBD2. Per the germline V gene, CDR1 is MGHRA and CDR2 is YSYEKL. The CDR3 has 15 amino acids. Trimming removed 1 base from V and 1 base from J; junction bases left unmatched: 1. The CDR3 here is CASSQVGGSYNEQFF. CDR3 DNA sequence: TGCGCCAGCAGCCAAGTCGGGGGGTCCTACAATGAGCAGTTCTTC.

This clonotype was seen many times. The V and J genes are TRBV3-1 and TRBJ2-5; the D gene is possibly TRBD1 (5 bases). The germline V and J ends were trimmed by 1 base and 2 bases, with 14 bases remaining between them. Germline V gives CDR1 LGHDT, CDR2 YNNKEL (reference sequence). This CDR3 comprises 16 residues. For the CDR3, the DNA is TGTGCCAGCAGCCAAGGTTTCCAGGGTGGTCAAGAGACCCAGTACTTC. Translation gives CASSQGFQGGQETQYF.

The J gene is TRBJ1-1, the V gene TRBV7-2, with D unresolved. Deletions cut 7 bases from V and 1 base from J, with 10 bases between. CDR1 and CDR2 from the germline V gene are SGHTA and FQGNSA. The CDR3 is 13 residues long. CDR3 nucleotide sequence: TGTGCCAGCACCCCCCAACAGAACACTGAAGCTTTCTTT. Residues: CASTPQQNTEAFF.

This clonotype was counted between two and nine times. The CDR3 nucleotides read TGTGCCAGCGGGTCTACCCGAATTCAGTTCTTC. This encodes CASGSTRIQFF. The V call is TRBV11-1, the J call TRBJ2-1; D not resolved. Germline V gives CDR1 SGHAT, CDR2 FQDESV (reference sequence). The CDR3 sequence is 11 residues long. The V and J ends lost 8 bases and 13 bases respectively, with 15 bases between them.

This clonotype was counted ten times or more. This sequence joins TRBV24-1 and TRBJ1-5; possibly TRBD1 for D (6 bases). Trimming stripped 10 bases from V and 1 base from J, with 10 bases between. Germline lookup yields CDR1 KGHDR and CDR2 SFDVKD. The CDR3 is 13 residues long. In DNA form, the CDR3 reads TGTGCCACAGGGGGGTACAGCAATCAGCCCCAGCATTTT. It yields the protein CATGGYSNQPQHF.

CDR3 in amino acids: CASSFHPGTEETQYF. Here the CDR3 DNA reads TGTGCCAGCAGCTTTCACCCCGGGACTGAAGAGACCCAGTACTTC. The rearrangement joins TRBV11-2 to TRBJ2-5; D is possibly TRBD2 (6 bases). The germline V and J ends were trimmed by 3 bases and 3 bases, with 14 bases remaining between them. CDR3 size: 15 residues. CDR1 is SGHAT and CDR2 is FQNNGV in the germline V gene.

This clonotype was observed at least ten times. This rearrangement joins TRBV18 to TRBJ1-2; possible D gene TRBD1, 5 bases. V gave up 6 bases and J gave up 3 bases, with 11 bases separating them. The CDR3 is made up of 13 amino acids. In germline, CDR1 is KGHSH, CDR2 LQKENI. The CDR3 bases are TGTGCCAGCTCCCCCAGAGGGGACTATGGCTACACCTTC. This codes for CASSPRGDYGYTF.

This clonotype was seen more than once but under ten times. The rearrangement links TRBV7-9 to TRBJ2-1; a possible D gene is TRBD2 (5 bases). Germline CDR1 is SEHNR and CDR2 is FQNEAQ (reference sequence). The V and J ends lost 2 bases and 5 bases respectively, with 10 bases between them. There are 14 residues in the CDR3. CDR3 region: CASSLMAGDNEQFF. CDR3 DNA sequence: TGTGCCAGCAGCTTAATGGCGGGCGACAATGAGCAGTTCTTC.

The V call is TRBV15, the J call TRBJ1-2; D is unresolved. The CDR3 runs to 13 residues. Germline values: CDR1 LNHNV, CDR2 YYDKDF (reference sequence). V lost 0 bases and J lost 8, with 10 bases in between. CDR3: CATSRDHLSGYTF. CDR3 in DNA: TGTGCCACCAGCAGAGATCATCTTAGCGGCTACACCTTC.

This clonotype was detected many times. This rearrangement joins TRBV5-1 to TRBJ2-1; no clear D. V gave up 3 bases and J gave up 2 bases, with 12 bases separating them. The CDR3 is 15 amino acids. Germline V gene lookup returns CDR1 SGHRS and CDR2 YFSETQ. CDR3: CASSSLFAAYNEQFF. As DNA, the CDR3 is TGCGCCAGCAGCTCGCTGTTCGCGGCCTACAATGAGCAGTTCTTC.

The rearrangement joins TRBV12-3 or TRBV12-4 to TRBJ2-7; the match to TRBD1 covers 8 bases. With 6 bases clipped from V and 3 bases from J, the junction kept 10 bases outside the gene matches. This CDR3 has 15 amino acids. Here the CDR3 reads CASSLGQGKFYEQYV. The CDR3 region has the DNA TGTGCCAGCAGCCTAGGACAGGGTAAATTCTACGAGCAGTACGTC.

This clonotype has just a few counts. Here the CDR3 DNA reads TGCAGCGTCTCCGACGGATCCCGGGAAAAACTGTTTTTT. Protein: CSVSDGSREKLFF. The chain links TRBV29-1 to TRBJ1-4; D is unresolved. V gave up 6 bases and J gave up 8 bases, with 16 bases separating them. Per the germline V gene, CDR1 is SQVTM and CDR2 is ANQGSEA. CDR3 length: 13 amino acids.

The chain has TRBV11-2 and TRBJ2-5, with TRBD2 identical over 10 bases. After removal of 0 bases from V and 1 base from J, the junction contained 5 bases not matched to a gene. The CDR3 runs 17 residues. In germline, CDR1 is SGHAT, CDR2 FQNNGV. This CDR3 is CASSLELAGGFQETQYF. CDR3 nucleotide sequence: TGTGCCAGCAGCTTAGAGTTAGCGGGGGGATTCCAAGAGACCCAGTACTTC.

This clonotype was seen ten or more times. This chain links TRBV5-1 with TRBJ2-2; D unclear. Trimming stripped 0 bases from V and 4 bases from J, with 13 bases between. CDR3 length: 16 residues. The germline V gene encodes CDR1 SGHRS and CDR2 YFSETQ. The CDR3 loop reads CASSLALSGLTGELFF. DNA of the CDR3: TGCGCCAGCAGCTTGGCCCTTAGTGGGCTCACCGGGGAGCTGTTTTTT.